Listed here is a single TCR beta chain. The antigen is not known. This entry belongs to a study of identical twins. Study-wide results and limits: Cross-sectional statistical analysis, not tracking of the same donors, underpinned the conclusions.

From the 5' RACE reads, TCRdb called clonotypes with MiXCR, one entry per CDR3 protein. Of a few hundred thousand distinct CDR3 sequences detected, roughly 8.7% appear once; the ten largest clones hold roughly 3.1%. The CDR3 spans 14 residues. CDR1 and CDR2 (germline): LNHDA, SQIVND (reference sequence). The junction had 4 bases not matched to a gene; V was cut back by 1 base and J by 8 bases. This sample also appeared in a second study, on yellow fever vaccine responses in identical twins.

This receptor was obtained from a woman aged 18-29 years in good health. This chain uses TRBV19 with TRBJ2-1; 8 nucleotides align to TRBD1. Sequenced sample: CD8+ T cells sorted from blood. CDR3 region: CASSIVDRGDEQFF. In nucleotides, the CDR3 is TGTGCCAGTAGTATAGTCGACAGGGGAGATGAGCAGTTCTTC.